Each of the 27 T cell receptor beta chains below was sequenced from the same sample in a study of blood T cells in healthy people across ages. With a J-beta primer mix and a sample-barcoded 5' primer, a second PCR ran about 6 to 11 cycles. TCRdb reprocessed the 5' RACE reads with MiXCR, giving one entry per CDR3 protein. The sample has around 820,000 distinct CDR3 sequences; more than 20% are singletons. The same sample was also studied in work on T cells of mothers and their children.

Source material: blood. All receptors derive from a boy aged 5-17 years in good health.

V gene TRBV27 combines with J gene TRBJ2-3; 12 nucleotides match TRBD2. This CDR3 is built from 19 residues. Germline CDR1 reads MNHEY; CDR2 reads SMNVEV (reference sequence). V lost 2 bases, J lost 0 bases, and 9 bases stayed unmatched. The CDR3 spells CASSLLLGTSGSSTDTQYF. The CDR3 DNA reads TGTGCCAGCAGTTTACTACTCGGGACTAGCGGGTCTAGCACAGATACGCAGTATTTT.

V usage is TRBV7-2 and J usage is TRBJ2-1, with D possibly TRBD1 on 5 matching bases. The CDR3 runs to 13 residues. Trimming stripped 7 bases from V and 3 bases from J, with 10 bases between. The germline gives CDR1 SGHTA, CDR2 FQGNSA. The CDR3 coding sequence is TGTGCCAGCAAAGAAGACAGCTACAATGAGCAGTTCTTC. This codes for CASKEDSYNEQFF. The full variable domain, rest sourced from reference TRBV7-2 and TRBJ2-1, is GAGVSQSPSNKVTEKGKDVELRCDPISGHTALYWYRQSLGQGLEFLIYFQGNSAPDKSGLPSDRFSAERTGGSVSTLTIQRTQQEDSAVYLCASKEDSYNEQFFGPGTRLTVL.

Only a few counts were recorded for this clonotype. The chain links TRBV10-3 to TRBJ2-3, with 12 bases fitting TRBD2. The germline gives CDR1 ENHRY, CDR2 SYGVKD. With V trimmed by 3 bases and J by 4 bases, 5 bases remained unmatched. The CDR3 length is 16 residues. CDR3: CAISEASGRVADTQYF. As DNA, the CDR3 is TGTGCCATCAGTGAAGCTAGCGGGAGGGTGGCAGATACGCAGTATTTT.

CDR3 region: CASSSETVQETQYF. DNA of the CDR3: TGTGCCAGCAGCTCAGAGACAGTTCAAGAGACCCAGTACTTC. The gene calls are TRBV7-9 and TRBJ2-5, with D perhaps TRBD1 (5 bases). V gave up 4 bases and J gave up 2 bases, with 11 bases separating them. The germline V gene encodes CDR1 SEHNR and CDR2 FQNEAQ (reference sequence). CDR3 length: 14 amino acids.

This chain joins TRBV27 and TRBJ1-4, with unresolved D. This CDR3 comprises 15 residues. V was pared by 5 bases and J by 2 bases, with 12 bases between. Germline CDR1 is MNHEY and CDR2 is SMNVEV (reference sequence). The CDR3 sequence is CASSHRRATNEKLFF. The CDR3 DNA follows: TGTGCCAGCAGTCACAGAAGGGCCACTAATGAAAAACTGTTTTTT.

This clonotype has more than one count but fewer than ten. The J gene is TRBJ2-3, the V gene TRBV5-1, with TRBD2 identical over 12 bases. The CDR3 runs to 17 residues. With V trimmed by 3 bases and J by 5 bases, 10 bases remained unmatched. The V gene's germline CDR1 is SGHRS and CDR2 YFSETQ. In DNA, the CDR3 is TGCGCCAGCAGCTATGGCCTACTAGCGGGGGGTGAAGATACGCAGTATTTT. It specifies CASSYGLLAGGEDTQYF.

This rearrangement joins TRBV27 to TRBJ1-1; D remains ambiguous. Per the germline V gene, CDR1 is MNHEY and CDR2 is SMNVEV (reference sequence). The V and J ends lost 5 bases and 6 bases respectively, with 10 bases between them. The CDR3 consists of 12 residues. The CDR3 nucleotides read TGTGCCAGCAGTCCTGGAGGGCCTGAAGCTTTCTTT. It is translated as CASSPGGPEAFF.

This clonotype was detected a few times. CDR3 sequence: CASSGQGLRQPQHF. CDR3 in DNA: TGTGCCAGCAGTGGACAGGGGCTCCGGCAGCCCCAGCATTTT. The chain links TRBV2 to TRBJ1-5, with 8 bases aligning to TRBD1. V was pared by 4 bases and J by 7 bases, with 6 bases of the junction left unmatched. This CDR3 is built from 14 residues. Germline assignment: CDR1 SNHLY and CDR2 FYNNEI.

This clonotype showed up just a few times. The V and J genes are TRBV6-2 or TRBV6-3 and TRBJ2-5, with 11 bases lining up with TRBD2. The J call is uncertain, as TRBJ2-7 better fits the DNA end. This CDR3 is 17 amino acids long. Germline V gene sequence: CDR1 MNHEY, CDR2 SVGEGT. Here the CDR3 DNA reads TGTGCCAGCAGCGACCCCCATTCTAGCGGGAGGTTCCACGAGCAGTACTTC. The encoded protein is CASSDPHSSGRFHEQYF.

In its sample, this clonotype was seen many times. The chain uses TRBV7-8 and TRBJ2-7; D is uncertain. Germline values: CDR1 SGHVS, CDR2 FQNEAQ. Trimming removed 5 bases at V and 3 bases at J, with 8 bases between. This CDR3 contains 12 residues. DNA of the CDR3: TGTGCCAGCAGCGCCGATGGCTACGAGCAGTACTTC. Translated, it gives CASSADGYEQYF.

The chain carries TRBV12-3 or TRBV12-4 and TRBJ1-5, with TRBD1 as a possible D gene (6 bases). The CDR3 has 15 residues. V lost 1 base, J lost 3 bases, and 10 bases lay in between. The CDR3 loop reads CASSLEGGTNQPQHF. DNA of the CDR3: TGTGCCAGCAGTTTAGAGGGGGGTACCAATCAGCCCCAGCATTTT.

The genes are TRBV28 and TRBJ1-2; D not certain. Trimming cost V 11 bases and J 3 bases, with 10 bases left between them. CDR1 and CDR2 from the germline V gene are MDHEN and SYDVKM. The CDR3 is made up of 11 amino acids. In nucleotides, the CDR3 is TGTGCCTCTTGGACGGACTATGGCTACACCTTC. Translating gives CASWTDYGYTF.

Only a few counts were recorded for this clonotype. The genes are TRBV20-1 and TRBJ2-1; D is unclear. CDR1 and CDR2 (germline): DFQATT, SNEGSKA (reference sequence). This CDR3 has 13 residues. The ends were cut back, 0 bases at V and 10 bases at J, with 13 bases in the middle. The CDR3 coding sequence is TGCAGTGCTAGAGATCTGCGCATCCCAGAGCAGTTCTTC. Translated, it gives CSARDLRIPEQFF.

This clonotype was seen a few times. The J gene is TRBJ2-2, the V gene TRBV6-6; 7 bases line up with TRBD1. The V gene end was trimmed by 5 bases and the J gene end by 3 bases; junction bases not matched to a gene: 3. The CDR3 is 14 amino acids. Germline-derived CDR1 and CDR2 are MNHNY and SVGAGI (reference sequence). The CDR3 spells CASSRQGDTGELFF. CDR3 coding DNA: TGTGCCAGCAGTAGACAGGGAGACACCGGGGAGCTGTTTTTT.

CDR3 region: CSIASGVPEAFF. In nucleotides, the CDR3 is TGCAGCATTGCTTCAGGGGTCCCTGAAGCTTTCTTT. This chain connects TRBV29-1 to TRBJ1-1, with a weak D call TRBD1 (6 bases). Deletions cut 8 bases from V and 6 bases from J, with 16 bases between. The CDR3 has 12 residues. CDR1 and CDR2 (germline): SQVTM, ANQGSEA.

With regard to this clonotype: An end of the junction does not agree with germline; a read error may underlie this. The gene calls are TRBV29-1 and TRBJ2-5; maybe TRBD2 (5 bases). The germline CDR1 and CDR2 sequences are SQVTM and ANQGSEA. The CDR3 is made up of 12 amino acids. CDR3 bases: TGTAGCGTAGCAATGGCCCAAGAGACCCAGTACTTC. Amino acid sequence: CSVAMAQETQYF.

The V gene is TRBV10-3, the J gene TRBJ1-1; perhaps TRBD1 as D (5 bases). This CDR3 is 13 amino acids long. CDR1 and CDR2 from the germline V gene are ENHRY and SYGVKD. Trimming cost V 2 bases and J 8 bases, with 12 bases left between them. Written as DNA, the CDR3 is TGTGCCATCAGTGAGGTGAGGGGCTCGGAAGCTTTCTTT. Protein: CAISEVRGSEAFF.

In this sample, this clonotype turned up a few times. The CDR3 spells CASSLGRDWNTEAFF. The CDR3 region has the DNA TGTGCCAGCAGCTTGGGGAGGGATTGGAACACTGAAGCTTTCTTT. The rearrangement joins TRBV5-8 to TRBJ1-1; D remains ambiguous. With 0 bases removed from V and 1 base from J, the gap between germline ends came to 10 bases. Germline assignment: CDR1 SGHTS and CDR2 YDEGEE. This CDR3 comprises 15 residues.

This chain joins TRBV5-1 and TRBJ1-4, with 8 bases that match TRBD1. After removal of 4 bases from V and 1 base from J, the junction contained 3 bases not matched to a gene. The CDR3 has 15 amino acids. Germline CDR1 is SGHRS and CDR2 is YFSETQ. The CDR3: CASSPQGGTNEKLFF. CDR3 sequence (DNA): TGCGCCAGCAGCCCACAGGGGGGAACTAATGAAAAACTGTTTTTT.

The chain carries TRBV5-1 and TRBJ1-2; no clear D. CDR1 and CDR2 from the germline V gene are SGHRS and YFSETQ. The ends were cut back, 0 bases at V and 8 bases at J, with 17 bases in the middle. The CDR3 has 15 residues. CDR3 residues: CASSLDGSPGKGYTF. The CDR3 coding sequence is TGCGCCAGCAGCTTGGATGGCAGCCCGGGGAAGGGCTACACCTTC.

DNA for the CDR3: TGTGCCAGCAGCTGGGCTATTACCAGAGAAAAACTGTTTTTT. This translates into CASSWAITREKLFF. V usage is TRBV5-5 and J usage is TRBJ1-4; D is undetermined. Per germline, CDR1 SGHKS and CDR2 YYEKEE (reference sequence). Trimming pared 3 bases from V and 8 bases from J, leaving 14 bases between. There are 14 residues in the CDR3.

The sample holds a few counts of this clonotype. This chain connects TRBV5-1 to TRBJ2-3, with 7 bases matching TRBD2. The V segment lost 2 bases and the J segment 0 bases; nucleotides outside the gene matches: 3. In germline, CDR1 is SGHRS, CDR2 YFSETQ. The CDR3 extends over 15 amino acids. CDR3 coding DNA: TGCGCCAGCAGCTTCGAGGGAGGGAGCACAGATACGCAGTATTTT. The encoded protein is CASSFEGGSTDTQYF. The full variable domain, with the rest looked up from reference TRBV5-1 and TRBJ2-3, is KAGVTQTPRYLIKTRGQQVTLSCSPISGHRSVSWYQQTPGQGLQFLFEYFSETQRNKGNFPGRFSGRQFSNSRSEMNVSTLELGDSALYLCASSFEGGSTDTQYFGPGTRLTVL.

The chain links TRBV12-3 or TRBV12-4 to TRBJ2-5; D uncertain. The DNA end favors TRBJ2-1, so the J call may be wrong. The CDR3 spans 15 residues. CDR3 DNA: TGTGCCAGCAGTTTTAAGGGCCTTGCCTTCAATGAGCAGTTCTTC. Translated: CASSFKGLAFNEQFF.

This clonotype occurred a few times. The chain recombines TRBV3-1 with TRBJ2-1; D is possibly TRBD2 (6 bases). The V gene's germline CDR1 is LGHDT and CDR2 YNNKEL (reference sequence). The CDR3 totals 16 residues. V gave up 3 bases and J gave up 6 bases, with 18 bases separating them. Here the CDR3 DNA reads TGTGCCAGCAGCCACTATCGGGACTCGCGCGCCAATGAGCAGTTCTTC. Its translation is CASSHYRDSRANEQFF.

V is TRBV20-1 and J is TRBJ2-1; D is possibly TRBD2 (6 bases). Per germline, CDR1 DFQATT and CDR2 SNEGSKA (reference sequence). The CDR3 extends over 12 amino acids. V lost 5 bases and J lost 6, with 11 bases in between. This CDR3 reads CSAPTTSNEQFF. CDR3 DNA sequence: TGCAGTGCTCCGACGACTAGCAATGAGCAGTTCTTC.

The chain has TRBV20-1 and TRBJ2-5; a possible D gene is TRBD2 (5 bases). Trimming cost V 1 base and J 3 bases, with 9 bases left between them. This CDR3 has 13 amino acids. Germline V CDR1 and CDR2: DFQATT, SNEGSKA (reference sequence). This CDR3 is CSARVGVKETQYF. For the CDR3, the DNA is TGCAGTGCTAGAGTGGGAGTAAAAGAGACCCAGTACTTC.

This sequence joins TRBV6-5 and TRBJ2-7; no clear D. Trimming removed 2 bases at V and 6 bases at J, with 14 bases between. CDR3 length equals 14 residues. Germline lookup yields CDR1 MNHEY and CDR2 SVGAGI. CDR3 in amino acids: CASSYSGSQLEQYF. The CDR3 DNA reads TGTGCCAGCAGTTACAGTGGGTCGCAGCTCGAGCAGTACTTC.